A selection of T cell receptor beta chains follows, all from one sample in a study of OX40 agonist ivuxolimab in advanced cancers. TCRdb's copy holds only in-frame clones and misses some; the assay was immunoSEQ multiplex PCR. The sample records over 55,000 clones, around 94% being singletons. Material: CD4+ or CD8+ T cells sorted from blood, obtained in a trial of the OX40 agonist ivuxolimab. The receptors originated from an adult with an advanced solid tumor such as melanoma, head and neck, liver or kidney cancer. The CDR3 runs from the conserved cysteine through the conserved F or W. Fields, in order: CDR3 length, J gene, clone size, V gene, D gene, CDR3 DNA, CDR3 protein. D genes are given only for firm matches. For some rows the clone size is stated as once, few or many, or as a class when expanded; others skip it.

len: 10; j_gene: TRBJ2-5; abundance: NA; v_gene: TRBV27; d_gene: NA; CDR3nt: TGTGCCAGCGGCCTGGAGACCCAGTACTTC; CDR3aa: CASGLETQYF
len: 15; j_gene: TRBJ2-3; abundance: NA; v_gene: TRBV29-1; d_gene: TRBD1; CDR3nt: TGCAGCGTTGAAGGAGGGACAGGGCGCACAGATACGCAGTATTTT; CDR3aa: CSVEGGTGRTDTQYF
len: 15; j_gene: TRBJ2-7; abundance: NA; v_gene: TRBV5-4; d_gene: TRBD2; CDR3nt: TGTGCCAGCAGCTGGATAGCGGGAGGTGGTTACGAGCAGTACTTC; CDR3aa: CASSWIAGGGYEQYF
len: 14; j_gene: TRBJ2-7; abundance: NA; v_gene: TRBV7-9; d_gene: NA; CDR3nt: TGTGCCAGCAGCTTATTTGGACCTTCCTACGAGCAGTACTTC; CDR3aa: CASSLFGPSYEQYF
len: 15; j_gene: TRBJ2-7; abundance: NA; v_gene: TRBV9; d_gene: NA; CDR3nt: TGTGCCAGCAGCGAATTCTCGGGGGCCCGTTATGAGCAGTACTTC; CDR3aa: CASSEFSGARYEQYF
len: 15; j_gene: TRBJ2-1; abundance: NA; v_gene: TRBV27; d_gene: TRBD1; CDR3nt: TGTGCCAGCACCCCCGGGACAGGGGTCTACAATGAGCAGTTCTTC; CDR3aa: CASTPGTGVYNEQFF
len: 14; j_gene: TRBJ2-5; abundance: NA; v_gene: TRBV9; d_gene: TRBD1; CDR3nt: TGTGCCAGCAGCGCCGGGACAGATCCCCTTGGCCAGTACTTC; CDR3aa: CASSAGTDPLGQYF
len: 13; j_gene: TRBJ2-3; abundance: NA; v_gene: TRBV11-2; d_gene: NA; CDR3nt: TGTGCCAGCAGCTTACTCCGGACAGATACGCAGTATTTT; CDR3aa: CASSLLRTDTQYF
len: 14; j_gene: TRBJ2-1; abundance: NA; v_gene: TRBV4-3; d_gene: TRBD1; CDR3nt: TGCGCCAGCCACAGTGGGACAGGGAGCGATGAGCAGTTCTTC; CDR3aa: CASHSGTGSDEQFF
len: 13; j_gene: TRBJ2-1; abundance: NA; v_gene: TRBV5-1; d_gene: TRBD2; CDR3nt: TGCGCCAGCAGGGGGGGAGGGCCCCATGAGCAGTTCTTC; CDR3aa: CASRGGGPHEQFF
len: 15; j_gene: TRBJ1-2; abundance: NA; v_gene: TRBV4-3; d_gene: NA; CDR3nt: TGCGCCAGCAGCCAAGATAACTACCAAGGCTATGGCTACACCTTC; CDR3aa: CASSQDNYQGYGYTF
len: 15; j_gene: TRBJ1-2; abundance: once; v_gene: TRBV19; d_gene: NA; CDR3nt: TGTGCCAGTACCGGGCGAGGAGGGATGGATGATGGCTACACCTTC; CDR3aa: CASTGRGGMDDGYTF
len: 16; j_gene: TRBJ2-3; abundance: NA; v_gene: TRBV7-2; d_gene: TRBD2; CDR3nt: TGTGCCAGCAGCTCCGGACTAGCAGACACAACAGATACGCAGTATTTT; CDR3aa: CASSSGLADTTDTQYF
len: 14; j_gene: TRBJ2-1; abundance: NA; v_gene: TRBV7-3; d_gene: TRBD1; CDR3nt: TGTGCCAGCACCCCGGGACAGGGGGACAATGAGCAGTTCTTC; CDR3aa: CASTPGQGDNEQFF
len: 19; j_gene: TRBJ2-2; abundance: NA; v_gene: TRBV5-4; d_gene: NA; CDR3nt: TGTGCCAGCAGCTTTTTGGGCACCGACTTCCGGATTAACACCGGGGAGCTGTTTTTT; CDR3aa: CASSFLGTDFRINTGELFF
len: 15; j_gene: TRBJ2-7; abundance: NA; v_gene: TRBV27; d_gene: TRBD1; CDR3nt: TGTGCCAGCAGTTTAGACCGGGACAGGGGTTACGAGCAGTACTTC; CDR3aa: CASSLDRDRGYEQYF
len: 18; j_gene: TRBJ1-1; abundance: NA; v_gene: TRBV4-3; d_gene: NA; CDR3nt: TGCGCCAGCAGCCAAGATCGGCAGGGATTTCCCCCGAACACTGAAGCTTTCTTT; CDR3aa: CASSQDRQGFPPNTEAFF
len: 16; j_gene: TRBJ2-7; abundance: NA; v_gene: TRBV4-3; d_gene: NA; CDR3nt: TGCGCCAGCAGCCAAGATAACGGCTATCTAGCCTACGAGCAGTACTTC; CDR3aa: CASSQDNGYLAYEQYF
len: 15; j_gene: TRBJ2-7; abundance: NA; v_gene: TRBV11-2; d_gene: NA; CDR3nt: TGTGCCAGCAGCTTGAGCGGGCTTAGCTCCTACGAGCAGTACTTC; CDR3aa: CASSLSGLSSYEQYF
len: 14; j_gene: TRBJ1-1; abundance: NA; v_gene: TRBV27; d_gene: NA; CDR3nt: TGTGCCAGCAGTTTGGAACCGCAGTACACTGAAGCTTTCTTT; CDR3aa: CASSLEPQYTEAFF
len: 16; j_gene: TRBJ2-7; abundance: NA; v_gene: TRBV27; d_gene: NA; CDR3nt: TGTGCCAGCAGCCTCAGGTCGGGGTCTAGCGCATACGAGCAGTACTTC; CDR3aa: CASSLRSGSSAYEQYF
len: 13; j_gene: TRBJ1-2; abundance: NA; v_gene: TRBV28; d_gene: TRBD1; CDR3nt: TGTGCCAGCAGTTTGGACAGGAACTATGGCTACACCTTC; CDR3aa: CASSLDRNYGYTF
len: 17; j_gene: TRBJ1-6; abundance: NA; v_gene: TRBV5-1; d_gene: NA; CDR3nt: TGCGCCAGCAGCTTGGAGGCAGGGCAAACCTATAATTCACCCCTCCACTTT; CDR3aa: CASSLEAGQTYNSPLHF
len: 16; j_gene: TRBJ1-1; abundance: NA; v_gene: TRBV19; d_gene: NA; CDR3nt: TGTGCCAGTACCCTCATGGGCGCCGGGATGAACACTGAAGCTTTCTTT; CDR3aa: CASTLMGAGMNTEAFF
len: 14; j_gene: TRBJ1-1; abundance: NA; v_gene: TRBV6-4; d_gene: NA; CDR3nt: TGTGCCAGCAGTGAAACCTACGGGAACACTGAAGCTTTCTTT; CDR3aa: CASSETYGNTEAFF
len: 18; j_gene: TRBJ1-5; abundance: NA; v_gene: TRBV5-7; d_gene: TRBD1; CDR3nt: TGTGCCAGCAGCTTTTTGGGGCCGGGACAGGGAACGGATCAGCCCCAGCATTTT; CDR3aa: CASSFLGPGQGTDQPQHF